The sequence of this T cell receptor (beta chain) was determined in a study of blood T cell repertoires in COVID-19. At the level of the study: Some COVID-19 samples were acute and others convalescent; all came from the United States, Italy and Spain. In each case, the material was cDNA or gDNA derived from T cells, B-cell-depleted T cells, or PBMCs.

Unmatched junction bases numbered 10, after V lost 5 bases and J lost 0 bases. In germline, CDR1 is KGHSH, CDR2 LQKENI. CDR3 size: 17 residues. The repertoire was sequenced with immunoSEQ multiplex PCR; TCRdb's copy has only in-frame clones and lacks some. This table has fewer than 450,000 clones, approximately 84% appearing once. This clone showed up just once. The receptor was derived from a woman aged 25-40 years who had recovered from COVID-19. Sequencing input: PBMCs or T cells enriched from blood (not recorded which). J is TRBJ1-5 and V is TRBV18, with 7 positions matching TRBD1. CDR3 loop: CASSKTEGQYSNQPQHF. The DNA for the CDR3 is TGTGCCAGCTCAAAAACCGAGGGACAGTATAGCAATCAGCCCCAGCATTTT.